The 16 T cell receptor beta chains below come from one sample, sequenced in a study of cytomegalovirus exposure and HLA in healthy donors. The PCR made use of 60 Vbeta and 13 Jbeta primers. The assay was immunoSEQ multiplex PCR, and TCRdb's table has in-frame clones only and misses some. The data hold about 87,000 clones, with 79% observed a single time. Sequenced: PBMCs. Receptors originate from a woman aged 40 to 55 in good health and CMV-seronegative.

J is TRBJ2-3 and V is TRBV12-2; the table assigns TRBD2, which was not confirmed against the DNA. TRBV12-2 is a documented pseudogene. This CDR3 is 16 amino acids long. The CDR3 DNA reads TGTGCAAGTCGCTTCACGGTAGCGTCTAGCACAGATACGCAGTATTTT. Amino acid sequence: CASRFTVASSTDTQYF.

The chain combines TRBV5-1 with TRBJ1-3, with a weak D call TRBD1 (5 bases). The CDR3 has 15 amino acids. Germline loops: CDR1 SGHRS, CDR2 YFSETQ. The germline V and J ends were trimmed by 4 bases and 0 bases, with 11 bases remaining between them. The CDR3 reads CASSPPTASGNTIYF. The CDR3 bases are TGCGCCAGCAGCCCACCGACAGCCTCTGGAAACACCATATATTTT.

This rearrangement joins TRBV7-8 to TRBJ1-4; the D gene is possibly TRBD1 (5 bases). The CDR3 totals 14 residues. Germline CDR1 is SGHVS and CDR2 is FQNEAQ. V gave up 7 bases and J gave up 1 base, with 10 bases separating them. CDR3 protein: CASNRGGTNEKLFF. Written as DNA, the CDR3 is TGTGCCAGCAACCGGGGGGGAACTAATGAAAAACTGTTTTTT.

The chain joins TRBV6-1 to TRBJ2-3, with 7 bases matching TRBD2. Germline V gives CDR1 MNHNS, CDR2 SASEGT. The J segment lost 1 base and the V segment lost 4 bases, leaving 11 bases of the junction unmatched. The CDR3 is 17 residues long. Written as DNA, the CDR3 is TGTGCCAGCAGTGCCCCGATAGGACTAGTCGGCACAGATACGCAGTATTTT. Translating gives CASSAPIGLVGTDTQYF.

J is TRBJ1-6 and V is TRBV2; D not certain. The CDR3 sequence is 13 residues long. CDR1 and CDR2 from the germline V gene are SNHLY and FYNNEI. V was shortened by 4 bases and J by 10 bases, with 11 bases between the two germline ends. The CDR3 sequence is CASSVGRESPLHF. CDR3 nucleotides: TGTGCCAGCAGTGTAGGGCGGGAGTCACCCCTCCACTTT.

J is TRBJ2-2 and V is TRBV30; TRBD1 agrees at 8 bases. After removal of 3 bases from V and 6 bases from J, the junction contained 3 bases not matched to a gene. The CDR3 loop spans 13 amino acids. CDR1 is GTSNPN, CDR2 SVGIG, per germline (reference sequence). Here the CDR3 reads CAWSKQGAGELFF. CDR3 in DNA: TGTGCCTGGAGCAAACAGGGGGCCGGGGAGCTGTTTTTT.

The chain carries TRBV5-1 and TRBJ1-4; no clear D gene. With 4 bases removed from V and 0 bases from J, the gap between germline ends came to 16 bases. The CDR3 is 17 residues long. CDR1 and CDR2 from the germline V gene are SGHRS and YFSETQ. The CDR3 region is CASSMWESVATNEKLFF. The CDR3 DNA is TGCGCCAGCAGCATGTGGGAGTCCGTCGCAACTAATGAAAAACTGTTTTTT.

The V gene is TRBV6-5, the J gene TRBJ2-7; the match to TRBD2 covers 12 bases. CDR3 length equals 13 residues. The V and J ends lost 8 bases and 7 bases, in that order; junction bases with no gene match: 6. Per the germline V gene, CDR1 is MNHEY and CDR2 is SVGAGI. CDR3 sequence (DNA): TGTGCCAGCCGGCTAGCGGGGGGGGGTGAGCAGTACTTC. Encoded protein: CASRLAGGGEQYF.

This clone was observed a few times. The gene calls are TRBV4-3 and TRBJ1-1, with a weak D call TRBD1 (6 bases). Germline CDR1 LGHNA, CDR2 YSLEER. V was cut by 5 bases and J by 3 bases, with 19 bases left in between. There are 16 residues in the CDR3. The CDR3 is CASSSGDRLLDTEAFF. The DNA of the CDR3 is TGCGCCAGCAGCTCAGGGGACCGGTTATTGGACACTGAAGCTTTCTTT.

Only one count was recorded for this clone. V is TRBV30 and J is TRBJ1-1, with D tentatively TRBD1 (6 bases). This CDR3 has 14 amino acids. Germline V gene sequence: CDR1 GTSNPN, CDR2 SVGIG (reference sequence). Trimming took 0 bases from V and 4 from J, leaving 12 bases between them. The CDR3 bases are TGTGCCTGGAGTGTACAGGGATCCGTCACTGAAGCTTTCTTT. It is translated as CAWSVQGSVTEAFF.

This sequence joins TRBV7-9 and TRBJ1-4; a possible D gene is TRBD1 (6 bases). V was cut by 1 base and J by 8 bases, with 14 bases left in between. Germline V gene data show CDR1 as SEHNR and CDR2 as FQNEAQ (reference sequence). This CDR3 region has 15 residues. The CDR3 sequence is CASSLVAGGVEKLFF. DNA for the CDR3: TGTGCCAGCAGCTTAGTGGCGGGGGGCGTAGAAAAACTGTTTTTT.

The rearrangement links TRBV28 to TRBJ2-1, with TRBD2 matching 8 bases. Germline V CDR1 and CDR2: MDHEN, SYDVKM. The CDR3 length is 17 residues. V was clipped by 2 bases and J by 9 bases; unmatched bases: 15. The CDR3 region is CASSLGSGRPREGEQFF. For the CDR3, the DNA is TGTGCCAGCAGTTTAGGGTCGGGCAGGCCACGGGAGGGTGAGCAGTTCTTC.

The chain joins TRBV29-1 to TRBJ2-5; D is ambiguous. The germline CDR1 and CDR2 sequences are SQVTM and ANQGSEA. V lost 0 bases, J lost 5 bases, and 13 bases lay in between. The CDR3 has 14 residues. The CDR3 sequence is CSVEDPRARETQYF. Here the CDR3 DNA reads TGCAGCGTTGAAGATCCGAGAGCCAGGGAGACCCAGTACTTC.

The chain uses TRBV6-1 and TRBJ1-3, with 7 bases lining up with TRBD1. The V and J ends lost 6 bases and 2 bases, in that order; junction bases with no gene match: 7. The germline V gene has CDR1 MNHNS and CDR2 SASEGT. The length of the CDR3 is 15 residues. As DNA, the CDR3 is TGTGCCAGCAGACAGGGGTTAAGCCCTGGAAACACCATATATTTT. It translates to CASRQGLSPGNTIYF.

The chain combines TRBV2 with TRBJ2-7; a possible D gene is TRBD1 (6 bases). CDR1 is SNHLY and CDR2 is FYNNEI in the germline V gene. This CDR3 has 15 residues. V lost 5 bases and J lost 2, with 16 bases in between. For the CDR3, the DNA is TGTGCCAGCAGTTCCCCGACGACAGGAACCTACGAGCAGTACTTC. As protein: CASSSPTTGTYEQYF.

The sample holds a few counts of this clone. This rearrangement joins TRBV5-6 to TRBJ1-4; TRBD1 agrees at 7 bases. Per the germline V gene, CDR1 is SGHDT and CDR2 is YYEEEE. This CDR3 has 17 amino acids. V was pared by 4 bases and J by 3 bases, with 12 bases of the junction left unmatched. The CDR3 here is CASSGNTQGLANEKLFF. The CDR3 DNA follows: TGTGCCAGCAGCGGAAATACACAGGGGTTGGCTAATGAAAAACTGTTTTTT.